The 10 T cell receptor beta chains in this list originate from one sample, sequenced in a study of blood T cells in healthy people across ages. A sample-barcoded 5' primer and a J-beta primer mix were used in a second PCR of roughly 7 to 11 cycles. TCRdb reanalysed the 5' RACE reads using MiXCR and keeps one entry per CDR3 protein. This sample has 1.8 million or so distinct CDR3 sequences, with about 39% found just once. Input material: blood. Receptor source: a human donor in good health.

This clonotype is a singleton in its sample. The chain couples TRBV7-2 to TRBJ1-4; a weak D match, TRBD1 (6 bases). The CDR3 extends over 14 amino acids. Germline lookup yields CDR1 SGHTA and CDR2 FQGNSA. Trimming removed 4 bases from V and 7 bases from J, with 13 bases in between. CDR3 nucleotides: TGTGCCAGCAGCTACGGGGGGGCCCGTGAAAAACTGTTTTTT. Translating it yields CASSYGGAREKLFF.

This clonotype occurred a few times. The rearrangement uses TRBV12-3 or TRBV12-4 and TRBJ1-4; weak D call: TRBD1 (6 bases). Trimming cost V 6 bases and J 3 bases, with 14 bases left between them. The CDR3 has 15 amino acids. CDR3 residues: CASSSTGSANEKLFF. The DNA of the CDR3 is TGTGCCAGCAGCTCCACAGGGTCGGCTAATGAAAAACTGTTTTTT.

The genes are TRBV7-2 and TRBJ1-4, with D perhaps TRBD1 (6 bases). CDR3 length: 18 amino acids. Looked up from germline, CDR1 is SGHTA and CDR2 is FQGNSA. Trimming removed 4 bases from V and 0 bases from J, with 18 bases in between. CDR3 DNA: TGTGCCAGCAGCTCCCAAAGTGGGGGCTCATCAACTAATGAAAAACTGTTTTTT. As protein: CASSSQSGGSSTNEKLFF. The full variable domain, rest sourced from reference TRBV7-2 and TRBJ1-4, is GAGVSQSPSNKVTEKGKDVELRCDPISGHTALYWYRQSLGQGLEFLIYFQGNSAPDKSGLPSDRFSAERTGGSVSTLTIQRTQQEDSAVYLCASSSQSGGSSTNEKLFFGSGTQLSVL.

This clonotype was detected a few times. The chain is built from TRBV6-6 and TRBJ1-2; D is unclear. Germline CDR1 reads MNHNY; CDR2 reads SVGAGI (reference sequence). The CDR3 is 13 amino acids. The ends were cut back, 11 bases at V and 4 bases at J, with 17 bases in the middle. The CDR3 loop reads CASSNDRIYGYTF. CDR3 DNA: TGTGCCTCATCCAACGACCGAATCTATGGCTACACCTTC.

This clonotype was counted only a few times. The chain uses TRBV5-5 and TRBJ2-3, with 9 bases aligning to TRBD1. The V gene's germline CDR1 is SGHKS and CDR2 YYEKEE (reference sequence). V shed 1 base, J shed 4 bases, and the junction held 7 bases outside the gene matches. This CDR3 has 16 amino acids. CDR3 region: CASSLRDRDLADTQYF. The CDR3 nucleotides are TGTGCCAGCAGCTTGCGGGACAGGGATCTTGCAGATACGCAGTATTTT.

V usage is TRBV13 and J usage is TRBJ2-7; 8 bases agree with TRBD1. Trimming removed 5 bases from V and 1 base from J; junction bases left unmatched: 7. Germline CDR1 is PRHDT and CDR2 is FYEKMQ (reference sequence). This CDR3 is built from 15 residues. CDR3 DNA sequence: TGTGCCAGCAGCGCCACTGACAGGGGTTCCTACGAGCAGTACTTC. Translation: CASSATDRGSYEQYF.

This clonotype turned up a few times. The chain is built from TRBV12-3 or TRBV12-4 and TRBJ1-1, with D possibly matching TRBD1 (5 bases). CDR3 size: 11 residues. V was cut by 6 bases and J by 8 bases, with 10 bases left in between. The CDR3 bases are TGTGCCAGCAGCCAAGACAGAGAAGCTTTCTTT. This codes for CASSQDREAFF.

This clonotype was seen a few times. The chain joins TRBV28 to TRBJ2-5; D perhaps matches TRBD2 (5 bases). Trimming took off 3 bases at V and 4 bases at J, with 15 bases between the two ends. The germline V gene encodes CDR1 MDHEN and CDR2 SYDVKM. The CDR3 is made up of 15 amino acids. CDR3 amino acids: CASSLGRPRLETQYF. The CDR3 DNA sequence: TGTGCCAGCAGTTTGGGGAGACCTCGCTTAGAGACCCAGTACTTC.

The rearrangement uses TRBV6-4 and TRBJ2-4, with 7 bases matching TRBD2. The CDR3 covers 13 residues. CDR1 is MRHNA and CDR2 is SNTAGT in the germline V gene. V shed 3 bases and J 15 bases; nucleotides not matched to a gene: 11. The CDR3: CASSEGGGSERYF. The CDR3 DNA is TGTGCCAGCAGTGAGGGGGGAGGGAGCGAGCGGTACTTC.

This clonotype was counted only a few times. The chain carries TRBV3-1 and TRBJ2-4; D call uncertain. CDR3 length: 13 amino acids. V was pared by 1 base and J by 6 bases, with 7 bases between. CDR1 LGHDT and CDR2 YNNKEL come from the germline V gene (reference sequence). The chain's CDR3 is CASSQASGNIQYF. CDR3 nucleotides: TGTGCCAGCAGCCAAGCATCAGGAAACATTCAGTACTTC.